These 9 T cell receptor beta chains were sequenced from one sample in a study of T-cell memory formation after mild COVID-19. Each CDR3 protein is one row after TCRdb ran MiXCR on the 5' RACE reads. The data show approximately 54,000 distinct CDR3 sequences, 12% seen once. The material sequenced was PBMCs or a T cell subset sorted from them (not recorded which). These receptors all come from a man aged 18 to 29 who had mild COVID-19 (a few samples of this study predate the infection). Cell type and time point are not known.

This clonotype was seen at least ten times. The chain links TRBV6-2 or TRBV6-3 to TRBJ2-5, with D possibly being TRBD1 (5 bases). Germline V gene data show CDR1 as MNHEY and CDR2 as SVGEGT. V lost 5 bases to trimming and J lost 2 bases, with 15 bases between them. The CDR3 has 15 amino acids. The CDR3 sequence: CASSPGLVIQETQYF. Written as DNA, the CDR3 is TGTGCCAGCAGTCCAGGGTTGGTAATACAAGAGACCCAGTACTTC.

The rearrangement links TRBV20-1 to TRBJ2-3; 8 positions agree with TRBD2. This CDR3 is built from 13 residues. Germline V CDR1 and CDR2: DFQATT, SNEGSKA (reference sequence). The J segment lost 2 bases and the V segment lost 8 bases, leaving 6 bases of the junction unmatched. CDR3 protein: CSKTGGPTDTQYF. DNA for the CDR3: TGCAGTAAGACGGGGGGGCCCACAGATACGCAGTATTTT.

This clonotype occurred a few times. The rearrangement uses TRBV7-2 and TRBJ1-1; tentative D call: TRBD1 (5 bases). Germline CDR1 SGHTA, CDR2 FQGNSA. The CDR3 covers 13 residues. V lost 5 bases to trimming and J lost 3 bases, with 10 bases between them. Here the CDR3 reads CASSTAGHTEAFF. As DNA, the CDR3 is TGTGCCAGCAGCACGGCGGGGCACACTGAAGCTTTCTTT.

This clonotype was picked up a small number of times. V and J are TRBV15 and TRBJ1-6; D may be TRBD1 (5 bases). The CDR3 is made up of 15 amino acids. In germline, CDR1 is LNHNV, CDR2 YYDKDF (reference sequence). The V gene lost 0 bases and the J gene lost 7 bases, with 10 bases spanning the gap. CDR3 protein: CATSRDGRENSPLHF. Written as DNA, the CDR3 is TGTGCCACCAGCAGAGACGGCAGGGAGAATTCACCCCTCCACTTT.

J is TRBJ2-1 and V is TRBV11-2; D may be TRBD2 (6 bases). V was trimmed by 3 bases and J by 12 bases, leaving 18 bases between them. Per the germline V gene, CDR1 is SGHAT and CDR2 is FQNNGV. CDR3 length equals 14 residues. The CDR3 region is CASSFDSGPGGQFF. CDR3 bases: TGTGCCAGCAGCTTCGACTCTGGGCCCGGGGGGCAGTTCTTC.

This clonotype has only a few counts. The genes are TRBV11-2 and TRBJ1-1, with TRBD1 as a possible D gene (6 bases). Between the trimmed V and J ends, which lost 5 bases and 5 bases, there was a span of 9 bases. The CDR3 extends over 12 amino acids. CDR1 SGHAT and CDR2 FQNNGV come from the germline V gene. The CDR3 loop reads CASSQGLTEAFF. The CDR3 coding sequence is TGTGCCAGCAGCCAGGGGTTAACTGAAGCTTTCTTT.

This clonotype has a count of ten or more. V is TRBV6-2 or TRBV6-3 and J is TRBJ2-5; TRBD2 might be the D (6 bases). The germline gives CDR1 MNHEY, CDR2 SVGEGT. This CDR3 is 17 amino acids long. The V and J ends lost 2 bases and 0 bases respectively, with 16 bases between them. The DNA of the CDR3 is TGTGCCAGCAGTTACCGGGACTCCCAGAGGTACCAAGAGACCCAGTACTTC. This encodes CASSYRDSQRYQETQYF.

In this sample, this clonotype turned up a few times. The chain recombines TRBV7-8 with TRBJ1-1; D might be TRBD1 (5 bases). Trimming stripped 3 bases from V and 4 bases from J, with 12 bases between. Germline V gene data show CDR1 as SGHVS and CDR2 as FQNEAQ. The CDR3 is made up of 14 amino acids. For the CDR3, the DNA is TGTGCCAGCAGCTTGTACTGGGGGGGCACTGAAGCTTTCTTT. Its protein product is CASSLYWGGTEAFF. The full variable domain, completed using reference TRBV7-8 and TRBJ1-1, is GAGVSQSPRYKVAKRGQDVALRCDPISGHVSLFWYQQALGQGPEFLTYFQNEAQLDKSGLPSDRFFAERPEGSVSTLKIQRTQQEDSAVYLCASSLYWGGTEAFFGQGTRLTVV.

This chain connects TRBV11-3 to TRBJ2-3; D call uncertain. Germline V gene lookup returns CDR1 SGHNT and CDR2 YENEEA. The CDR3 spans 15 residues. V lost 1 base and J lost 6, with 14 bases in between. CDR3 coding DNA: TGTGCCAGCAGCTTAGGAGAGGAGTTCCTGGATACGCAGTATTTT. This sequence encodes CASSLGEEFLDTQYF.